A selection of T cell receptor beta chains follows, all from one sample in a study of cytomegalovirus exposure and HLA in healthy donors. Only in-frame clones appear in the TCRdb table, and some are missing; sequencing was by immunoSEQ multiplex PCR. Its listing shows about 140,000 clones. Sequenced input: PBMCs. These receptors were obtained from a man aged 35 to 55 in good health and CMV-seronegative. Each CDR3 is given with its conserved first and last residue. D genes are given only for firm matches.

V gene,J gene,D gene,CDR3 protein,CDR3 DNA
TRBV6-5,TRBJ2-7,TRBD1,CASSYKDRDYEQYF,TGTGCCAGCAGTTACAAGGACAGGGACTACGAGCAGTACTTC
TRBV27,TRBJ1-5,TRBD1,CASKQQGAGLDNQPQHF,TGTGCCAGCAAACAACAGGGGGCGGGACTCGACAATCAGCCCCAGCATTTT
TRBV11-2,TRBJ1-2,-,CASSLNGQYGYTF,TGTGCCAGCAGCTTAAATGGACAGTATGGCTACACCTTC
TRBV29-1,TRBJ1-3,-,CSANSRDTIYF,TGCAGCGCCAATTCACGGGACACCATATATTTT
TRBV27,TRBJ2-5,-,CASSLSPGHWETQYF,TGTGCCAGCAGTTTGTCACCGGGACATTGGGAGACCCAGTACTTC
TRBV27,TRBJ1-2,-,CASSPFRQYGYTF,TGTGCCAGCAGTCCCTTTCGACAGTATGGCTACACCTTC
TRBV7-2,TRBJ1-1,-,CASSLDRLSTEAFF,TGTGCCAGCAGCTTAGACAGGCTCAGCACTGAAGCTTTCTTT
TRBV6-1,TRBJ2-7,TRBD1,CASRQGNYEQYF,TGTGCCAGCAGACAGGGGAACTACGAGCAGTACTTC
TRBV6-1,TRBJ1-6,-,CASSEPGLESPLHF,TGTGCCAGCAGTGAACCAGGGCTCGAGTCACCCCTCCACTTT
TRBV19,TRBJ2-7,-,CASSIDAAASSYEQYF,TGTGCCAGTAGTATAGACGCGGCGGCTAGCTCCTACGAGCAGTACTTC
TRBV19,TRBJ2-1,TRBD2,CASSIRLAGYNEQFF,TGTGCCAGTAGTATTCGACTAGCGGGGTACAATGAGCAGTTCTTC
TRBV7-3,TRBJ2-6,-,CASSPQAGYGANVLTF,TGTGCCAGCAGCCCACAGGCGGGGTATGGGGCCAACGTCCTGACTTTC
TRBV4-2,TRBJ2-5,TRBD2,CASSQEFGTTSETQYF,TGTGCCAGCAGCCAAGAATTCGGGACTACCTCGGAGACCCAGTACTTC
TRBV6-1,TRBJ1-2,-,CASSEAAGFLYGYTF,TGTGCCAGCAGTGAAGCGGCAGGGTTTCTTTATGGCTACACCTTC
TRBV7-9,TRBJ2-2,TRBD1,CASILQGLRGTGELFF,TGTGCCAGCATTTTACAGGGGTTAAGGGGCACCGGGGAGCTGTTTTTT
TRBV28,TRBJ1-2,-,CASSPEKWREVNYGYTF,TGTGCCAGCAGCCCCGAAAAGTGGAGGGAGGTTAACTATGGCTACACCTTC
TRBV4-2,TRBJ1-5,-,CASSQLGGGQPQHF,TGTGCCAGCAGCCAATTAGGGGGGGGTCAGCCCCAGCATTTT
TRBV29-1,TRBJ1-1,TRBD1,CSVVNPGQGVTEAFF,TGCAGCGTTGTGAACCCGGGACAGGGGGTAACTGAAGCTTTCTTT
TRBV7-2,TRBJ2-1,TRBD2,CASSLVSGGGRNEQFF,TGTGCCAGCAGCTTAGTTTCGGGCGGGGGACGCAATGAGCAGTTCTTC
TRBV6-5,TRBJ2-7,-,CASSQPGSLSYEQYF,TGTGCCAGCAGTCAACCGGGATCGCTCTCCTACGAGCAGTACTTC
TRBV4-2,TRBJ1-6,-,CASSPLNSPENSPLHF,TGTGCCAGCAGCCCTCTAAACTCCCCCGAGAATTCACCCCTCCACTTT
TRBV27,TRBJ2-7,-,CASSLLGLAMYEQYF,TGTGCCAGCAGTTTATTAGGTCTAGCGATGTACGAGCAGTACTTC
TRBV6-5,TRBJ2-3,TRBD2,CASSSSGGTDTQYF,TGTGCCAGCAGTTCTAGCGGGGGGACTGATACGCAGTATTTT
TRBV5-6,TRBJ2-7,-,CASSLGRARGEQYF,TGTGCCAGCAGCTTGGGCAGGGCGCGGGGCGAGCAGTACTTC
TRBV9,TRBJ1-2,TRBD1,CASSAGQGHNYGYTF,TGTGCCAGCAGCGCGGGACAGGGGCACAACTATGGCTACACCTTC
TRBV21-1,TRBJ1-5,-,CASSKGGGGGENQPQHF,TGTGCCAGCAGCAAAGGGGGCGGGGGGGGCGAAAATCAGCCCCAGCATTTT
TRBV4-1,TRBJ1-6,TRBD1,CASSLDRANSPLHF,TGCGCCAGCAGCTTGGACAGGGCTAATTCACCCCTCCACTTT